Given below is one TCR beta chain in context. The record originates from a study of blood T cells in healthy people across ages. With a J-beta primer mix and a sample-barcoded 5' primer, a second PCR ran 7 to 11 cycles. TCRdb fed the 5' RACE reads into MiXCR, producing one record per CDR3 protein. The repertoire holds 850,000 to 1,000,000 distinct CDR3 sequences, with 45% to 60% as singletons. The CDR3 runs 14 residues. CDR1 is MGHRA and CDR2 is YSYEKL in the germline V gene. The germline V and J ends were trimmed by 3 bases and 6 bases, with 12 bases remaining between them. The sequence derives from a woman in her fifties or sixties in good health. The genes are TRBV4-1 and TRBJ2-1; tentatively, D is TRBD2 (6 bases). Sequencing was carried out using blood. CDR3 sequence (DNA): TGCGCCAGCAGCCAGGACTACCCCAGCAATGAGCAGTTCTTC. Encoded protein: CASSQDYPSNEQFF.